A selection of T cell receptor beta chains follows, all from one sample in a study of CD8 T cells in Susac syndrome. TCRdb re-analysed the immunoSEQ multiplex PCR reads in MiXCR, keeping a single row per CDR3 protein. This table holds 150,000 to 200,000 distinct CDR3 sequences, 90% to 95% found once. Source material: CD4+ T cells from PBMCs. These receptors all come from a human donor with Susac syndrome. Both conserved end residues are part of each CDR3. D genes are given only for firm matches. The listing skips clone size in some rows; elsewhere it reads once, few, many or a size class.

J gene: TRBJ2-5; V gene: TRBV20-1; CDR3 length: 15; D gene: -; clone size: -; CDR3 protein: CSASPSTRVQETQYF; CDR3 DNA: TGCAGTGCTAGTCCTTCAACTAGGGTACAAGAGACCCAGTACTTC
J gene: TRBJ1-6; V gene: TRBV19; CDR3 length: 12; D gene: TRBD1; clone size: -; CDR3 protein: CASNRQGGTLHF; CDR3 DNA: TGTGCCAGTAACCGACAGGGGGGGACCCTCCACTTT
J gene: TRBJ1-1; V gene: TRBV29-1; CDR3 length: 14; D gene: TRBD1; clone size: -; CDR3 protein: CSVDRTGKNTEAFF; CDR3 DNA: TGCAGCGTAGATCGGACAGGGAAGAACACTGAAGCTTTCTTT
J gene: TRBJ1-2; V gene: TRBV30; CDR3 length: 11; D gene: -; clone size: -; CDR3 protein: CAWGVGHGYTF; CDR3 DNA: TGTGCCTGGGGGGTAGGGCATGGCTACACCTTC
J gene: TRBJ1-2; V gene: TRBV30; CDR3 length: 13; D gene: -; clone size: -; CDR3 protein: CAWSKGGSDGYTF; CDR3 DNA: TGTGCCTGGAGCAAGGGGGGATCGGATGGCTACACCTTC
J gene: TRBJ1-1; V gene: TRBV6-6; CDR3 length: 14; D gene: TRBD1; clone size: -; CDR3 protein: CASSHGTGYTEAFF; CDR3 DNA: TGTGCCAGCAGTCACGGGACAGGGTACACTGAAGCTTTCTTT
J gene: TRBJ1-4; V gene: TRBV20-1; CDR3 length: 14; D gene: -; clone size: -; CDR3 protein: CSARDRGAGEKLFF; CDR3 DNA: TGCAGTGCTAGAGATCGCGGGGCCGGGGAAAAACTGTTTTTT
J gene: TRBJ2-5; V gene: TRBV3-1; CDR3 length: 12; D gene: -; clone size: -; CDR3 protein: CASSQDEETQYF; CDR3 DNA: TGTGCCAGCAGCCAAGATGAAGAGACCCAGTACTTC
J gene: TRBJ2-1; V gene: TRBV19; CDR3 length: 13; D gene: TRBD1; clone size: -; CDR3 protein: CASTKTGSDEQFF; CDR3 DNA: TGTGCCAGTACTAAGACAGGGAGCGATGAGCAGTTCTTC
J gene: TRBJ2-7; V gene: TRBV7-2; CDR3 length: 14; D gene: -; clone size: -; CDR3 protein: CASSSDSGSYEQYF; CDR3 DNA: TGTGCCAGCAGCTCGGACAGTGGGTCCTACGAGCAGTACTTC
J gene: TRBJ2-7; V gene: TRBV27; CDR3 length: 14; D gene: -; clone size: -; CDR3 protein: CASRGTALSYEQYF; CDR3 DNA: TGTGCCAGCCGGGGAACGGCGCTCTCCTACGAGCAGTACTTC
J gene: TRBJ1-2; V gene: TRBV12-5; CDR3 length: 15; D gene: -; clone size: -; CDR3 protein: CASGTWTAPNYGYTF; CDR3 DNA: TGTGCTAGTGGTACATGGACAGCGCCTAACTATGGCTACACCTTC
J gene: TRBJ1-2; V gene: TRBV29-1; CDR3 length: 16; D gene: TRBD1; clone size: -; CDR3 protein: CSVESLTGGSNYGYTF; CDR3 DNA: TGCAGCGTTGAGTCTCTGACAGGGGGTAGTAACTATGGCTACACCTTC
J gene: TRBJ1-2; V gene: TRBV15; CDR3 length: 14; D gene: -; clone size: -; CDR3 protein: CATSRERDNYGYTF; CDR3 DNA: TGTGCCACCAGCAGAGAGCGGGACAACTATGGCTACACCTTC
J gene: TRBJ2-3; V gene: TRBV19; CDR3 length: 13; D gene: TRBD1; clone size: -; CDR3 protein: CASSSTGADTQYF; CDR3 DNA: TGTGCCAGTAGTTCAACAGGGGCGGATACGCAGTATTTT
J gene: TRBJ2-7; V gene: TRBV7-2; CDR3 length: 15; D gene: TRBD1; clone size: -; CDR3 protein: CASSLVPTGRSEQYF; CDR3 DNA: TGTGCCAGCAGCTTAGTCCCGACAGGGCGGTCTGAGCAGTACTTC
J gene: TRBJ1-1; V gene: TRBV2; CDR3 length: 14; D gene: -; clone size: -; CDR3 protein: CASSEAGRQSEAFF; CDR3 DNA: TGTGCCAGCAGTGAAGCTGGCAGACAAAGTGAAGCTTTCTTT
J gene: TRBJ2-1; V gene: TRBV20-1; CDR3 length: 13; D gene: -; clone size: -; CDR3 protein: CSAGTDRGNEQFF; CDR3 DNA: TGCAGTGCCGGGACCGACAGAGGCAATGAGCAGTTCTTC
J gene: TRBJ2-5; V gene: TRBV5-1; CDR3 length: 15; D gene: TRBD2; clone size: once; CDR3 protein: CASRQSGTNKETQYF; CDR3 DNA: TGCGCCAGCAGACAATCCGGGACTAATAAAGAGACCCAGTACTTC
J gene: TRBJ1-5; V gene: TRBV12-5; CDR3 length: 14; D gene: -; clone size: -; CDR3 protein: CASGPGNTYQPQHF; CDR3 DNA: TGTGCTAGTGGTCCCGGAAACACCTACCAGCCCCAGCATTTT
J gene: TRBJ1-2; V gene: TRBV20-1; CDR3 length: 12; D gene: -; clone size: -; CDR3 protein: CSAKTENYGYTF; CDR3 DNA: TGCAGTGCTAAGACAGAGAACTATGGCTACACCTTC
J gene: TRBJ2-1; V gene: TRBV20-1; CDR3 length: 10; D gene: -; clone size: -; CDR3 protein: CSPREGEQFF; CDR3 DNA: TGCAGTCCCAGAGAGGGTGAGCAGTTCTTC
J gene: TRBJ1-2; V gene: TRBV20-1; CDR3 length: 14; D gene: -; clone size: -; CDR3 protein: CSARARDANYGYTF; CDR3 DNA: TGCAGTGCTAGAGCCCGGGACGCTAACTATGGCTACACCTTC
J gene: TRBJ2-7; V gene: TRBV30; CDR3 length: 13; D gene: TRBD1; clone size: -; CDR3 protein: CAWTPGQKGEQYF; CDR3 DNA: TGTGCCTGGACGCCGGGACAGAAGGGCGAGCAGTACTTC
J gene: TRBJ2-2; V gene: TRBV20-1; CDR3 length: 12; D gene: -; clone size: -; CDR3 protein: CSANSGGGELFF; CDR3 DNA: TGCAGTGCTAACAGCGGCGGCGGGGAGCTGTTTTTT
J gene: TRBJ1-5; V gene: TRBV9; CDR3 length: 16; D gene: TRBD1; clone size: -; CDR3 protein: CASSLGGTGVNQPQHF; CDR3 DNA: TGTGCCAGCAGCCTAGGGGGGACAGGGGTCAATCAGCCCCAGCATTTT
J gene: TRBJ1-2; V gene: TRBV7-9; CDR3 length: 14; D gene: -; clone size: -; CDR3 protein: CASSSPATTLGYTF; CDR3 DNA: TGTGCCAGCAGCTCCCCCGCCACAACCCTTGGCTACACCTTC
J gene: TRBJ1-1; V gene: TRBV2; CDR3 length: 13; D gene: -; clone size: -; CDR3 protein: CASSYVRSTEAFF; CDR3 DNA: TGTGCCAGCAGTTATGTCCGAAGCACTGAAGCTTTCTTT
J gene: TRBJ2-2; V gene: TRBV6-2/TRBV6-3; CDR3 length: 13; D gene: -; clone size: -; CDR3 protein: CASSLNDSGELFF; CDR3 DNA: TGTGCCAGCAGCCTAAACGATTCCGGGGAGCTGTTTTTT
J gene: TRBJ2-7; V gene: TRBV24-1; CDR3 length: 15; D gene: -; clone size: -; CDR3 protein: CATSDLLTGYYEQYF; CDR3 DNA: TGTGCCACCAGTGATCTACTGACAGGCTACTACGAGCAGTACTTC
J gene: TRBJ2-5; V gene: TRBV29-1; CDR3 length: 12; D gene: -; clone size: -; CDR3 protein: CSVDGSQETQYF; CDR3 DNA: TGCAGCGTTGACGGCAGCCAAGAGACCCAGTACTTC
J gene: TRBJ1-3; V gene: TRBV12-3/TRBV12-4; CDR3 length: 13; D gene: -; clone size: -; CDR3 protein: CASQESSGNTIYF; CDR3 DNA: TGTGCCAGCCAGGAGTCCTCTGGAAACACCATATATTTT